A selection of T cell receptor beta chains follows, all from one sample in a study of blood T cells in healthy people across ages. TCRdb redid the calling of the 5' RACE reads with MiXCR, one entry per CDR3 protein. The sample lists around 1,000,000 distinct CDR3 sequences; less than 45% were seen once. The sample taken for sequencing was blood. These receptors were taken from a man between 18 and 29 years old in good health. Each CDR3 is given with its conserved first and last residue. Fields, in order: J gene, D gene, clone size, V gene, CDR3 protein, CDR3 DNA. D genes are given only for firm matches. Some rows have no size entry. The others give once, few or many, or a class for an expanded clone.

J gene: TRBJ1-5
D gene: TRBD1
clone size: -
V gene: TRBV6-5
CDR3 protein: CASKDGQGGQPQHF
CDR3 DNA: TGTGCCAGCAAAGACGGACAGGGGGGTCAGCCCCAGCATTTT

J gene: TRBJ2-5
D gene: TRBD1
clone size: few
V gene: TRBV7-2
CDR3 protein: CASSSTRDSETQYF
CDR3 DNA: TGTGCCAGCAGCTCAACTCGGGACAGCGAGACCCAGTACTTC

J gene: TRBJ2-3
D gene: -
clone size: -
V gene: TRBV27
CDR3 protein: CASSLTRETDTQYF
CDR3 DNA: TGTGCCAGCAGTTTAACTAGGGAAACAGATACGCAGTATTTT

J gene: TRBJ2-1
D gene: TRBD2
clone size: -
V gene: TRBV18
CDR3 protein: CASSPLSGGEYNEQFF
CDR3 DNA: TGTGCCAGCTCACCACTGAGCGGGGGTGAATACAATGAGCAGTTCTTC

J gene: TRBJ1-4
D gene: -
clone size: -
V gene: TRBV28
CDR3 protein: CASSPPRPGDLGKLFF
CDR3 DNA: TGTGCCAGCAGTCCACCTCGGCCTGGTGACCTCGGAAAACTGTTTTTT

J gene: TRBJ1-4
D gene: TRBD1
clone size: once
V gene: TRBV28
CDR3 protein: CASSAGGRGEKLFF
CDR3 DNA: TGTGCCAGCAGTGCAGGGGGCCGTGGGGAAAAACTGTTTTTT

J gene: TRBJ2-7
D gene: -
clone size: -
V gene: TRBV4-2
CDR3 protein: CASSPLTDYNEQYF
CDR3 DNA: TGTGCCAGCAGCCCTCTCACCGACTACAATGAGCAGTACTTC

J gene: TRBJ2-5
D gene: TRBD2
clone size: -
V gene: TRBV4-1
CDR3 protein: CASSPRDYLETQYF
CDR3 DNA: TGCGCCAGCAGCCCTCGGGACTACCTGGAGACCCAGTACTTC

J gene: TRBJ1-4
D gene: -
clone size: few
V gene: TRBV4-3
CDR3 protein: CASSQDRAVNEKLFF
CDR3 DNA: TGCGCCAGCAGCCAAGATAGGGCGGTTAATGAAAAACTGTTTTTT

J gene: TRBJ2-1
D gene: TRBD1
clone size: many
V gene: TRBV4-3
CDR3 protein: CASSQRARDSRNEQFF
CDR3 DNA: TGCGCCAGCAGCCAACGCGCCCGGGACAGCCGCAATGAGCAGTTCTTC

J gene: TRBJ2-5
D gene: -
clone size: few
V gene: TRBV7-9
CDR3 protein: CASSLVLGMYETQYF
CDR3 DNA: TGTGCCAGCAGCTTAGTCCTAGGGATGTACGAGACCCAGTACTTC

J gene: TRBJ1-4
D gene: TRBD1
clone size: few
V gene: TRBV4-2
CDR3 protein: CASSQWTGATTNEKLFF
CDR3 DNA: TGTGCCAGCAGCCAGTGGACAGGGGCTACAACTAATGAAAAACTGTTTTTT

J gene: TRBJ1-6
D gene: -
clone size: few
V gene: TRBV7-2
CDR3 protein: CASSLEGFNSPLHF
CDR3 DNA: TGTGCCAGCAGCTTAGAGGGATTTAATTCACCCCTCCACTTT

J gene: TRBJ1-4
D gene: -
clone size: -
V gene: TRBV10-3
CDR3 protein: CAISESKGLGPNEKLFF
CDR3 DNA: TGTGCCATCAGTGAGTCCAAGGGCCTGGGCCCTAATGAAAAACTGTTTTTT

J gene: TRBJ1-5
D gene: -
clone size: few
V gene: TRBV20-1
CDR3 protein: CSARISGDSNQPQHF
CDR3 DNA: TGCAGTGCTAGAATCAGCGGGGATAGCAATCAGCCCCAGCATTTT

J gene: TRBJ1-2
D gene: -
clone size: -
V gene: TRBV3-1
CDR3 protein: CASSQGSRPNYGYTF
CDR3 DNA: TGTGCCAGCAGCCAAGGTTCCAGGCCTAACTATGGCTACACCTTC

J gene: TRBJ2-7
D gene: -
clone size: few
V gene: TRBV12-3/TRBV12-4
CDR3 protein: CASSQGGRDDEQYF
CDR3 DNA: TGTGCCAGCAGTCAAGGGGGTCGCGATGACGAGCAGTACTTC

J gene: TRBJ1-1
D gene: -
clone size: once
V gene: TRBV9
CDR3 protein: CASSETPGGTEAFF
CDR3 DNA: TGTGCCAGCAGCGAAACACCCGGAGGGACTGAAGCTTTCTTT

J gene: TRBJ1-1
D gene: -
clone size: -
V gene: TRBV12-3/TRBV12-4
CDR3 protein: CASTQGLGNTEAFF
CDR3 DNA: TGTGCCAGCACCCAGGGTTTGGGGAACACTGAAGCTTTCTTT

J gene: TRBJ1-2
D gene: -
clone size: few
V gene: TRBV7-9
CDR3 protein: CASSPNTGSLSYGYTF
CDR3 DNA: TGTGCCAGCAGCCCTAATACAGGGTCCCTTAGCTATGGCTACACCTTC

J gene: TRBJ2-1
D gene: TRBD2
clone size: -
V gene: TRBV5-1
CDR3 protein: CASSPLSGGENEQFF
CDR3 DNA: TGCGCCAGCAGCCCCTTGAGCGGGGGGGAGAATGAGCAGTTCTTC

J gene: TRBJ2-2
D gene: -
clone size: -
V gene: TRBV9
CDR3 protein: CASSVDLTDGELFF
CDR3 DNA: TGTGCCAGCAGCGTAGACCTCACAGACGGGGAGCTGTTTTTT

J gene: TRBJ2-2
D gene: -
clone size: few
V gene: TRBV14
CDR3 protein: CASSQEPGELFF
CDR3 DNA: TGTGCCAGCAGCCAAGAACCCGGGGAGCTGTTTTTT

J gene: TRBJ2-1
D gene: TRBD1
clone size: few
V gene: TRBV20-1
CDR3 protein: CSARAPQGSSYNEQFF
CDR3 DNA: TGCAGTGCTAGAGCGCCACAGGGGAGCTCCTACAATGAGCAGTTCTTC

J gene: TRBJ2-3
D gene: TRBD2
clone size: -
V gene: TRBV6-5
CDR3 protein: CASSYGGEYPQYF
CDR3 DNA: TGTGCCAGCAGTTACGGGGGGGAGTACCCGCAGTATTTT

J gene: TRBJ1-2
D gene: -
clone size: -
V gene: TRBV5-1
CDR3 protein: CASSFNPRDYTF
CDR3 DNA: TGCGCCAGCAGCTTCAACCCCCGGGACTACACCTTC

J gene: TRBJ1-1
D gene: -
clone size: -
V gene: TRBV2
CDR3 protein: CASSDRGLGEAFF
CDR3 DNA: TGTGCCAGCAGTGACCGCGGGTTGGGTGAAGCTTTCTTT

J gene: TRBJ1-1
D gene: TRBD1
clone size: -
V gene: TRBV6-1
CDR3 protein: CASRVGGGGKTEAFF
CDR3 DNA: TGTGCCAGCAGAGTTGGAGGGGGCGGCAAAACTGAAGCTTTCTTT

J gene: TRBJ2-3
D gene: -
clone size: -
V gene: TRBV2
CDR3 protein: CASLFNTDTQYF
CDR3 DNA: TGTGCCAGTCTCTTCAACACAGATACGCAGTATTTT

J gene: TRBJ2-5
D gene: -
clone size: few
V gene: TRBV7-9
CDR3 protein: CASSSEWTAFMTQYF
CDR3 DNA: TGTGCCAGCAGCTCCGAATGGACAGCTTTTATGACCCAGTACTTC

J gene: TRBJ1-2
D gene: TRBD1
clone size: few
V gene: TRBV7-9
CDR3 protein: CASSARDRGVGYTF
CDR3 DNA: TGTGCCAGCAGCGCCCGAGACAGGGGCGTTGGCTACACCTTC

J gene: TRBJ2-4
D gene: -
clone size: few
V gene: TRBV6-1
CDR3 protein: CASSSRVSGQYF
CDR3 DNA: TGTGCCAGCAGTTCCCGAGTCTCGGGGCAGTACTTC

J gene: TRBJ1-6
D gene: -
clone size: few
V gene: TRBV5-6
CDR3 protein: CASSTGGSALHF
CDR3 DNA: TGTGCCAGCAGCACCGGGGGATCGGCCCTCCACTTT

J gene: TRBJ2-1
D gene: -
clone size: -
V gene: TRBV7-3
CDR3 protein: CASSPGLTQETQFF
CDR3 DNA: TGTGCCAGCAGCCCCGGACTCACGCAAGAGACCCAGTTCTTC

J gene: TRBJ2-3
D gene: -
clone size: few
V gene: TRBV15
CDR3 protein: CATSREVGSDSDTQYF
CDR3 DNA: TGTGCCACCAGCAGAGAGGTGGGCAGTGATTCAGATACGCAGTATTTT

J gene: TRBJ2-3
D gene: TRBD2
clone size: -
V gene: TRBV9
CDR3 protein: CASSVSNSGGPQVDTQYF
CDR3 DNA: TGTGCCAGCAGCGTATCGAATAGCGGGGGCCCACAGGTAGATACGCAGTATTTT